These 3 T cell receptor beta chains originate from one sample sequenced in a study of cytomegalovirus exposure and HLA in healthy donors. PCR amplification relied on 60 Vbeta primers (plus 13 Jbeta primers). TCRdb's table, derived via immunoSEQ multiplex PCR, lists solely in-frame clones and lacks some. Its table lists some 41,000 clones. Input material: PBMCs. All receptors come from a male donor in good health and CMV-seronegative.

The chain couples TRBV29-1 to TRBJ2-7, with 7 bases lining up with TRBD1. The CDR3 runs to 14 residues. Germline trimming cut 7 bases from V and 0 bases from J; bases unmatched to any gene: 9. The germline V gene has CDR1 SQVTM and CDR2 ANQGSEA. This CDR3 reads CSAGQDDSSYEQYF. CDR3 nucleotides: TGCAGCGCCGGACAGGACGATAGCTCCTACGAGCAGTACTTC.

The J gene is TRBJ1-6, the V gene TRBV14; maybe TRBD1 (6 bases). The germline gives CDR1 SGHDN, CDR2 FVKESK. V was cut by 4 bases and J by 0 bases, with 16 bases left in between. This CDR3 region has 18 residues. CDR3: CASSLGGAYSSYNSPLHF. CDR3 coding DNA: TGTGCCAGCAGCCTAGGGGGTGCGTACAGCTCCTATAATTCACCCCTCCACTTT.

This chain's CDR3 is CASSWGDSNQPQHF. The CDR3, as DNA: TGCGCCAGCAGCTGGGGAGATAGCAATCAGCCCCAGCATTTT. The chain joins TRBV5-1 to TRBJ1-5; D unresolved. This CDR3 has 14 amino acids. V lost 3 bases and J lost 0, with 7 bases in between. CDR1 and CDR2 (germline): SGHRS, YFSETQ.